In its sample, the clone carrying this TCR beta chain was seen a few times. The sample is drawn from a study of blood T cell repertoires in COVID-19. For recovered donors of Cohort 3, there were two negative PCRs, clearance, or symptom resolution. Looked up from germline, CDR1 is SGHDN and CDR2 is FVKESK. The CDR3 has 16 residues. After removal of 0 bases from V and 4 bases from J, the junction contained 5 bases not matched to a gene. TCRdb keeps only in-frame clones here, not all; method: immunoSEQ multiplex PCR. The sample lists roughly 200,000 clones, 85% seen once, with about 17% in the top ten. The chain joins TRBV14 to TRBJ2-1, with 8 nucleotides matching TRBD2. The sequenced sample was PBMCs or T cells enriched from blood (not recorded which). This TCR was sampled from a man between 35 and 55 years old who had recovered from COVID-19. The CDR3 loop is CASSQDREGLYNEQFF. Written as DNA, the CDR3 is TGTGCCAGCAGCCAAGACCGGGAGGGCCTTTACAATGAGCAGTTCTTC.